This T cell receptor beta chain was obtained from a study of cytomegalovirus exposure and HLA in healthy donors. In the PCR, 60 Vbeta and 13 Jbeta primers were used. Clones were sequenced by immunoSEQ multiplex PCR, and TCRdb holds only the in-frame ones, with some missing. Of some 130,000 clones in the sample, roughly three quarters were seen once. The germline V gene encodes CDR1 SGHRS and CDR2 YFSETQ. The CDR3 covers 13 residues. The junction had 4 bases not matched to a gene; V was cut back by 7 bases and J by 1 base. Sample: PBMCs. The rearrangement joins TRBV5-1 to TRBJ1-1, with TRBD1 matching over 7 bases. This sequence was found in a middle-aged woman in good health and CMV-seronegative. This CDR3 is CASRGQPNTEAFF. CDR3 DNA: TGCGCCAGCCGGGGACAGCCGAACACTGAAGCTTTCTTT.